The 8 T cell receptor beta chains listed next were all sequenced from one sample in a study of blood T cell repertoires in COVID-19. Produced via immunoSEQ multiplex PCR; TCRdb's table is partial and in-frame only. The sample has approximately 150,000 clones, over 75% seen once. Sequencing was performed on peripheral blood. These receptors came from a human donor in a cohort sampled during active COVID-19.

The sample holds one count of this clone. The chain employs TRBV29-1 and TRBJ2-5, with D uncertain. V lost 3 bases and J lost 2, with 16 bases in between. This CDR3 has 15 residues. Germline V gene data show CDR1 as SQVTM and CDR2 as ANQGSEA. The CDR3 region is CSVDNGYGRQETQYF. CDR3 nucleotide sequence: TGCAGCGTTGATAACGGGTATGGAAGACAAGAGACCCAGTACTTC.

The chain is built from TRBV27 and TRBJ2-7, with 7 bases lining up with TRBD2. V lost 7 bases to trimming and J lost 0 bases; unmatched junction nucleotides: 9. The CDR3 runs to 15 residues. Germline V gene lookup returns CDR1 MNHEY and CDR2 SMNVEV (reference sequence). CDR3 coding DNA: TGTGCCAGCACCCCTCTAGCGGCCCTCTCCTACGAGCAGTACTTC. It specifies CASTPLAALSYEQYF.

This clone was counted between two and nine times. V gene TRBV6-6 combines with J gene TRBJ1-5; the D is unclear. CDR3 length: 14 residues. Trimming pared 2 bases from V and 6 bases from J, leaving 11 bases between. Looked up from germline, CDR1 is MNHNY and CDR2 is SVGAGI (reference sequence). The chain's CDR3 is CASSYRQDSQPQHF. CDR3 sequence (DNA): TGTGCCAGCAGTTACCGGCAGGATAGTCAGCCCCAGCATTTT.

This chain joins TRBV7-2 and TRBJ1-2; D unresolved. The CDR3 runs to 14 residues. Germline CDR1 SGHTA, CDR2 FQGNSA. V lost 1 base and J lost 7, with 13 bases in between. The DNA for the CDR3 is TGTGCCAGCAGCTTAGACCGCGGGAGCTCTGGCTACACCTTC. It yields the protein CASSLDRGSSGYTF.

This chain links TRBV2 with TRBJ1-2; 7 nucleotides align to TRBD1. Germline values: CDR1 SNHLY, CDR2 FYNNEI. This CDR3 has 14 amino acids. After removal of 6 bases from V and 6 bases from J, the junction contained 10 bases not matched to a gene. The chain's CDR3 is CASRLLRQGDGYTF. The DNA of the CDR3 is TGTGCCAGCAGGCTCCTGCGGCAGGGGGATGGCTACACCTTC.

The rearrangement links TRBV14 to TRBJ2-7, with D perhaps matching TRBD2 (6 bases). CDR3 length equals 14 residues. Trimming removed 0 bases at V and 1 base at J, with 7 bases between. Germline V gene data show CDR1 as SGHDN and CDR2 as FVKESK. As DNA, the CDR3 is TGTGCCAGCAGCCAAGAAAGCGGGTCCTACGAGCAGTACTTC. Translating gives CASSQESGSYEQYF.

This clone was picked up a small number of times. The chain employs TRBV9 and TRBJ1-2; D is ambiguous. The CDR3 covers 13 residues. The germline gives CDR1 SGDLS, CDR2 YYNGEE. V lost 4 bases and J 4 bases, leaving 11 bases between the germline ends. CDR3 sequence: CASSTREGYGYTF. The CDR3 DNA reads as TGTGCCAGCAGCACCCGGGAAGGCTATGGCTACACCTTC.

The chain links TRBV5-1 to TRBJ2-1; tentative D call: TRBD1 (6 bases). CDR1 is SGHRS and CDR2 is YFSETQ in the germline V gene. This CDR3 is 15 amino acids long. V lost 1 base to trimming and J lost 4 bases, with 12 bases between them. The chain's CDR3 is CASSLTSDRYNEQFF. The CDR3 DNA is TGCGCCAGCAGCTTGACCTCGGACAGATACAATGAGCAGTTCTTC.